This is a list of T cell receptor beta chains from one sample in a study of blood T cell repertoires in COVID-19. The repertoire was sequenced with immunoSEQ multiplex PCR; TCRdb's copy has only in-frame clones and lacks some. The table includes about 60,000 clones, 70% to 85% detected once. The source material was peripheral blood. Source of these receptors: a woman in her 70s with acute or convalescent COVID-19. The CDR3 runs from the conserved cysteine through the conserved F or W. D genes are given only for firm matches.

D	V	CDR3
TRBD1	TRBV19	CASSSGQGRTDTQYF
-	TRBV5-1	CASSLSGQADTQYF
-	TRBV7-2	CASSSAGTKFGQYF
TRBD1	TRBV28	CASSLLGQDDYEQYF
TRBD1	TRBV5-5	CASSLASTGVETQYF
TRBD1	TRBV15	CATSAAGTGSYEQYF
-	TRBV2	CASILGEDEFF
TRBD2	TRBV20-1	CSASYVGGANEQFF
TRBD1	TRBV3-1/TRBV3-2	CASSQGGQGSNYGYTF
-	TRBV3-1/TRBV3-2	CASSQGLADQPQHF
TRBD1	TRBV5-8	CASSFRGQGSGEQYF
-	TRBV11-2	CASSLAGLNTEAFF
TRBD1	TRBV6-5	CASSYPGGYEQYF
TRBD1	TRBV7-9	CASRVDRDAKLFF
-	TRBV10-3	CATTGGALGNTIYF
TRBD1	TRBV29-1	CSVAIQGAGPPQHF
-	TRBV4-1	CASSPAGWTKNTGELFF
-	TRBV3-1/TRBV3-2	CASRHVPGEQYF
-	TRBV12-5	CASVSRGGGLYEQYF
TRBD1	TRBV4-1	CASSQSMTGATSNYGYTF
TRBD2	TRBV28	CASSPGGFVSYEQYF
-	TRBV18	CASSPLPGKATDTQYF
TRBD2	TRBV9	CASSVGLAGGSGANVLTF
-	TRBV27	CASSLDPRGGFGYTF
TRBD1	TRBV9	CASSLRDRDEGYTF
TRBD1	TRBV9	CASSGKAGQGAGNYGYTF
-	TRBV6-6	CASSLQGYQPQHF
-	TRBV28	CASSPRPLRGDTGELFF
-	TRBV28	CASSFSGQPYGSPLHF
-	TRBV2	CTSSGNRASNSPLHF
TRBD1	TRBV4-3	CASSQADRGYEQYF
TRBD1	TRBV6-1	CASSEAWGQTNYGYTF
TRBD1	TRBV3-1/TRBV3-2	CASSQEGGLMNYGYTF
TRBD2	TRBV5-6	CASSFSGGRYEQYF
TRBD1	TRBV9	CASGAPGQSFSGNTIYF
-	TRBV3-1/TRBV3-2	CASSQDPLGQGGINEQYF
-	TRBV2	CASNEGGETQYF
TRBD1	TRBV7-6	CASSSSSRQGAEAFF
TRBD2	TRBV3-1/TRBV3-2	CASRPTSGGAAYEQYF
-	TRBV6-5	CASSYESNQPQHF
-	TRBV5-1	CASSSGGGLNIQYF